Following are 27 T cell receptor beta chains from one sample sequenced in a study of shared clonotypes between healthy human individuals. TCRdb's copy holds only in-frame clones and misses some; the assay was immunoSEQ multiplex PCR. The sample includes about 1.1 million clones, approximately 80% seen only once; the top ten take roughly 0.61%. Sequenced material: memory CD4+ T cells from PBMCs. The sample's subset: CD45RA-negative fraction. These receptors were taken from a man between 18 and 29 years old in good health. Some clones in this sample may be carry-over from other donors' samples.

V and J are TRBV7-2 and TRBJ2-1; 7 nucleotides align to TRBD2. The germline V gene encodes CDR1 SGHTA and CDR2 FQGNSA. This CDR3 is 15 amino acids long. V trimming: 2 bases; J trimming: 7 bases; junction bases outside the gene matches: 8. The CDR3 DNA sequence: TGTGCCAGCAGCTTACAGGGCCCGGGGGGAAATGAGCAGTTCTTC. As protein: CASSLQGPGGNEQFF.

Only a few counts were recorded for this clone. J is TRBJ1-4 and V is TRBV28, with D unresolved. CDR1 is MDHEN and CDR2 is SYDVKM in the germline V gene. V lost 9 bases and J 4 bases, leaving 18 bases between the germline ends. This CDR3 has 15 residues. The CDR3 reads CASLAGLDYNEKLFF. CDR3 DNA: TGTGCCAGTTTAGCGGGGTTAGACTATAATGAAAAACTGTTTTTT.

The rearrangement joins TRBV10-3 to TRBJ2-1; tentative D call: TRBD2 (6 bases). Deletions cut 4 bases from V and 8 bases from J, with 9 bases between. Germline loops: CDR1 ENHRY, CDR2 SYGVKD. This CDR3 is built from 12 residues. CDR3 coding DNA: TGTGCCATCAGTGTTGGAGGGGATGAGCAGTTCTTC. This codes for CAISVGGDEQFF.

The chain couples TRBV2 to TRBJ2-7; 12 bases line up with TRBD2. This CDR3 has 18 amino acids. The trim removed 4 bases at V and 1 base at J, leaving 11 bases unmatched. The germline V gene encodes CDR1 SNHLY and CDR2 FYNNEI. The CDR3 loop is CASSAPASGRARSYEQYF. CDR3 nucleotides: TGTGCCAGCAGTGCCCCCGCTAGCGGGAGGGCCAGGTCCTACGAGCAGTACTTC.

This rearrangement joins TRBV11-2 to TRBJ2-3; TRBD1 is a possible D gene (6 bases). V lost 5 bases to trimming and J lost 0 bases, with 12 bases between them. This CDR3 is 15 amino acids long. Germline V lookup: CDR1 SGHAT, CDR2 FQNNGV. CDR3 in amino acids: CASSLRDTSTDTQYF. The CDR3 bases are TGTGCCAGCAGCCTCCGGGACACAAGCACAGATACGCAGTATTTT.

The chain joins TRBV14 to TRBJ2-3, with 7 positions matching TRBD2. The junction had 16 bases not matched to a gene; V was cut back by 0 bases and J by 4 bases. The germline CDR1 and CDR2 sequences are SGHDN and FVKESK. The CDR3 sequence is 19 residues long. The CDR3 protein is CASSQEATYAGDSPDTQYF. The CDR3 coding sequence is TGTGCCAGCAGCCAAGAGGCGACATATGCGGGAGACTCCCCAGATACGCAGTATTTT.

This clone was seen a handful of times. This chain joins TRBV19 and TRBJ1-1; the match to TRBD1 covers 10 bases. This CDR3 is built from 15 residues. The germline V gene has CDR1 LNHDA and CDR2 SQIVND (reference sequence). V was clipped by 3 bases and J by 5 bases; unmatched bases: 6. The CDR3 bases are TGTGCCAGTAGTATGGTGACAGGGGGCGGGACTGAAGCTTTCTTT. Amino acids: CASSMVTGGGTEAFF.

The V call is TRBV5-4, the J call TRBJ2-2; 8 nucleotides align to TRBD1. In germline, CDR1 is SGHNT, CDR2 YYREEE (reference sequence). This CDR3 comprises 16 residues. After removal of 0 bases from V and 4 bases from J, the junction contained 5 bases not matched to a gene. CDR3 nucleotides: TGTGCCAGCAGCTTGGGGGGACAGGCTGTCACCGGGGAGCTGTTTTTT. As protein: CASSLGGQAVTGELFF.

The chain has TRBV28 and TRBJ2-7; D is perhaps TRBD1 (6 bases). V was shortened by 8 bases and J by 9 bases, with 17 bases between the two germline ends. This CDR3 is built from 12 residues. Germline V CDR1 and CDR2: MDHEN, SYDVKM. DNA for the CDR3: TGTGCCAGCGCCCAAGTGCCCAGGGGGCAGTACTTC. It translates to CASAQVPRGQYF.

This chain joins TRBV5-1 and TRBJ1-2; a weak D match, TRBD1 (5 bases). Deletions cut 1 base from V and 4 bases from J, with 17 bases between. Germline assignment: CDR1 SGHRS and CDR2 YFSETQ. The CDR3 contains 16 residues. Here the CDR3 reads CASSLSSGRTPYGYTF. The CDR3, as DNA: TGCGCCAGCAGCTTGTCTTCCGGTAGGACACCCTATGGCTACACCTTC.

The genes are TRBV30 and TRBJ1-5; D gene uncertain. Trimming cost V 2 bases and J 0 bases, with 8 bases left between them. Germline V CDR1 and CDR2: GTSNPN, SVGIG (reference sequence). The CDR3 covers 14 residues. CDR3 bases: TGTGCCTGGAGTTCGGGAGGTAGCAATCAGCCCCAGCATTTT. Translating it yields CAWSSGGSNQPQHF.

CDR3 sequence (DNA): TGTGCCAGCAGCTCCCCCGACCGAGGGACCCAGTACTTC. It codes for CASSSPDRGTQYF. The J gene is TRBJ2-5, the V gene TRBV7-2; D is unresolved. Germline V lookup: CDR1 SGHTA, CDR2 FQGNSA. The V gene lost 4 bases and the J gene lost 7 bases, with 13 bases spanning the gap. The CDR3 covers 13 residues.

CDR3: CASSVGRGPEAFF. CDR3 DNA: TGTGCCAGCAGTGTAGGTAGAGGGCCTGAAGCTTTCTTT. J is TRBJ1-1 and V is TRBV11-2; D not certain. Per germline, CDR1 SGHAT and CDR2 FQNNGV. The CDR3 runs to 13 residues. V dropped 6 bases and J dropped 6 bases, with 14 bases sitting between them.

This clone was observed once. A far larger clone is just one base off, so this is likely a read error. This chain links TRBV7-9 with TRBJ1-1, with 7 bases lining up with TRBD1. CDR3 length: 14 residues. From germline, CDR1 is SEHNR and CDR2 FQNEAQ (reference sequence). The V gene end was trimmed by 7 bases and the J gene end by 3 bases; junction bases not matched to a gene: 8. Here the CDR3 reads CASIRTGADTEAFF. In nucleotides, the CDR3 is TGTGCCAGCATCCGCACAGGGGCGGACACTGAAGCTTTCTTT.

As DNA, the CDR3 is TGCGCCAGCAGTTCCGGGACAGGGAACACCGGGGAGCTGTTTTTT. Encoded protein: CASSSGTGNTGELFF. The chain couples TRBV5-1 to TRBJ2-2; 8 nucleotides align to TRBD1. After removal of 5 bases from V and 1 base from J, the junction contained 4 bases not matched to a gene. The CDR3 sequence is 15 residues long. The germline gives CDR1 SGHRS, CDR2 YFSETQ.

The J gene is TRBJ1-2, the V gene TRBV7-2; 11 bases map to TRBD1. V shed 1 base and J 6 bases; nucleotides not matched to a gene: 1. CDR1 is SGHTA and CDR2 is FQGNSA in the germline V gene. The CDR3 covers 14 residues. CDR3 in amino acids: CASSLEDRGHGYTF. CDR3 DNA: TGTGCCAGCAGCTTAGAGGACAGGGGGCATGGCTACACCTTC.

The chain is built from TRBV4-2 and TRBJ1-5; the match to TRBD1 covers 8 bases. V lost 1 base and J lost 8; bases outside the gene matches: 10. The germline V gene encodes CDR1 LGHNA and CDR2 YNFKEQ. This CDR3 has 16 residues. The CDR3 loop is CASSQGQGQGGEPQHF. CDR3 in DNA: TGTGCCAGCAGCCAAGGCCAAGGACAGGGAGGTGAGCCCCAGCATTTT.

The rearrangement joins TRBV6-1 to TRBJ1-5; D remains ambiguous. Germline loops: CDR1 MNHNS, CDR2 SASEGT. Trimming removed 2 bases from V and 5 bases from J, with 1 base in between. The CDR3 length is 11 residues. The CDR3 region has the DNA TGTGCCAGCAGTGAACATCAGCCCCAGCATTTT. It specifies CASSEHQPQHF.

The rearrangement links TRBV6-1 to TRBJ2-7; 8 bases fit TRBD1. The V segment lost 2 bases and the J segment 2 bases; nucleotides outside the gene matches: 5. The CDR3 has 15 residues. Germline V gene sequence: CDR1 MNHNS, CDR2 SASEGT. The chain's CDR3 is CASSEQTGEAYEQYF. In nucleotides, the CDR3 is TGTGCCAGCAGTGAACAGACAGGGGAGGCCTACGAGCAGTACTTC.

The chain employs TRBV29-1 and TRBJ1-4; D gene ambiguous. V was shortened by 4 bases and J by 0 bases, with 6 bases between the two germline ends. The CDR3 runs to 13 residues. Germline V lookup: CDR1 SQVTM, CDR2 ANQGSEA. CDR3 residues: CSVGGATNEKLFF. The DNA for the CDR3 is TGCAGCGTTGGGGGTGCAACTAATGAAAAACTGTTTTTT.

This clone was picked up a small number of times. The rearrangement joins TRBV19 to TRBJ2-7, with D tentatively TRBD2 (7 bases). The CDR3 covers 14 residues. Germline V gives CDR1 LNHDA, CDR2 SQIVND (reference sequence). V lost 4 bases, J lost 4 bases, and 14 bases lay in between. CDR3 in amino acids: CASSKGRGAYEQYF. The CDR3 bases are TGTGCCAGTAGTAAAGGTCGGGGGGCTTACGAGCAGTACTTC.

The CDR3 nucleotides are TGCGCCAGCAGCCCACAGGGGGCCTCGGGAAGGGATACGCAGTATTTT. Its translation: CASSPQGASGRDTQYF. This chain uses TRBV5-1 with TRBJ2-3; 9 nucleotides agree with TRBD1. This CDR3 has 16 residues. The V gene's germline CDR1 is SGHRS and CDR2 YFSETQ. V shed 4 bases and J 6 bases; nucleotides not matched to a gene: 12.

Of note for this clone: At the DNA level, this CDR3 is encoded by other sequences in the same sample as well. The chain combines TRBV18 with TRBJ2-3; the match to TRBD1 covers 11 bases. Germline CDR1 and CDR2: KGHSH and LQKENI. CDR3 length: 15 amino acids. V gave up 3 bases and J gave up 5 bases; unmatched junction bases: 4. The CDR3, as DNA: TGTGCCAGCTCACCCGGACAGGGGGCGAGAGATACGCAGTATTTT. Translating it yields CASSPGQGARDTQYF.

The chain couples TRBV9 to TRBJ2-7, with a weak D call TRBD2 (6 bases). CDR1 is SGDLS, CDR2 YYNGEE, per germline. V dropped 0 bases and J dropped 1 base, with 14 bases sitting between them. This CDR3 contains 16 residues. CDR3 loop: CASSVGAGSVSYEQYF. The CDR3 DNA reads as TGTGCCAGCAGCGTAGGTGCGGGATCGGTTTCCTACGAGCAGTACTTC.

This clone appeared once. This rearrangement joins TRBV5-1 to TRBJ2-1; unclear D gene. In germline, CDR1 is SGHRS, CDR2 YFSETQ. V lost 1 base and J lost 4, with 9 bases in between. This CDR3 comprises 14 residues. CDR3 bases: TGCGCCAGCAGCTTGTCGGCAGAGTACAATGAGCAGTTCTTC. Protein sequence: CASSLSAEYNEQFF. Looking up the rest from reference TRBV5-1 and TRBJ2-1 gives the full variable domain: KAGVTQTPRYLIKTRGQQVTLSCSPISGHRSVSWYQQTPGQGLQFLFEYFSETQRNKGNFPGRFSGRQFSNSRSEMNVSTLELGDSALYLCASSLSAEYNEQFFGPGTRLTVL.

V usage is TRBV5-1 and J usage is TRBJ2-1; D perhaps matches TRBD2 (6 bases). Germline V gives CDR1 SGHRS, CDR2 YFSETQ. Trimming shortened V by 2 bases and J by 3 bases, and 12 bases separated the two germline ends. CDR3 length equals 15 residues. CDR3 loop: CASSFGLAFYNEQFF. CDR3 nucleotide sequence: TGCGCCAGCAGCTTTGGGCTAGCGTTCTACAATGAGCAGTTCTTC.

The CDR3 DNA reads as TGTGCCAGCAGCTTCACGGACGAGTACAATGAGCAGTTCTTC. Translation: CASSFTDEYNEQFF. The chain employs TRBV5-5 and TRBJ2-1; D unresolved. The CDR3 loop spans 14 amino acids. Between the trimmed V and J ends, which lost 2 bases and 4 bases, there was a span of 10 bases. Germline V gene lookup returns CDR1 SGHKS and CDR2 YYEKEE (reference sequence).